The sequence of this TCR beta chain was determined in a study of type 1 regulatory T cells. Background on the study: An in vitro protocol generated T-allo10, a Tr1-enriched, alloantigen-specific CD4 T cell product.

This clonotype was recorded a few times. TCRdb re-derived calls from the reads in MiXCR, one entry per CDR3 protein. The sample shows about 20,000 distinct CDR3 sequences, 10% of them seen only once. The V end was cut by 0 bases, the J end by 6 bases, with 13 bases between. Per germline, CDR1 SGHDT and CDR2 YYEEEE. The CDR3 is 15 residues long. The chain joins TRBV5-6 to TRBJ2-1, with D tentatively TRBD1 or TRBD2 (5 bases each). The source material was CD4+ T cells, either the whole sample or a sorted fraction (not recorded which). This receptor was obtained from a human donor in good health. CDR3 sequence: CASSLVGPSGNEQFF. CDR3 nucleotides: TGTGCCAGCAGCTTGGTGGGACCCTCGGGCAATGAGCAGTTCTTC. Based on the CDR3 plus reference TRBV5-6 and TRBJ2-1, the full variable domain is DAGVTQSPTHLIKTRGQQVTLRCSPKSGHDTVSWYQQALGQGPQFIFQYYEEEERQRGNFPDRFSGHQFPNYSSELNVNALLLGDSALYLCASSLVGPSGNEQFFGPGTRLTVL.